Ten or more counts support the clone carrying this T cell receptor beta chain. Its target is not known. The data were taken from a study of response to subunit inactivated influenza vaccine. Study observations and caveats: With each seasonal influenza vaccination, the authors suggested, few new T cells are recruited.

Germline loops: CDR1 KGHDR, CDR2 SFDVKD. The length of the CDR3 is 12 residues. V gave up 0 bases and J gave up 8 bases, with 4 bases separating them. TCRdb independently ran MiXCR on the RT-PCR reads; one entry per CDR3 protein. This repertoire shows roughly 160,000 distinct CDR3 sequences, about 10% found once; its top ten account for approximately 35%. The sequence derives from a man aged 50 to 75 who received an inactivated influenza vaccine. The source was CD8+ T cells sorted from PBMCs, collected less than 30 months after vaccination. This chain uses TRBV24-1 with TRBJ2-1; D is unresolved. The CDR3 nucleotides read TGTGCCACCAGTGATTTGGGCTATGAGCAGTTCTTC. It codes for CATSDLGYEQFF.